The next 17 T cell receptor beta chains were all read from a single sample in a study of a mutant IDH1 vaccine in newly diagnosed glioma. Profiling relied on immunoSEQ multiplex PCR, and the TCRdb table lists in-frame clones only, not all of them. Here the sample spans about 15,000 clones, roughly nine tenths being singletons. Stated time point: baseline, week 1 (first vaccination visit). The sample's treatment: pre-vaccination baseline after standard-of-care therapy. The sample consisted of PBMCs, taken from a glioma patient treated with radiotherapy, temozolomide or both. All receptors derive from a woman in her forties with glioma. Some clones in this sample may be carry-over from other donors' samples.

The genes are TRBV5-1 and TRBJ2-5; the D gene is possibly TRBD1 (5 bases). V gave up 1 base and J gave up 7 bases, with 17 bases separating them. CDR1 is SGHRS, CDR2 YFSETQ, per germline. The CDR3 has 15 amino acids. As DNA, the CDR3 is TGCGCCAGCAGCTTGTCGACAGCCATTGGCGGGACCCAGTACTTC. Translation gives CASSLSTAIGGTQYF. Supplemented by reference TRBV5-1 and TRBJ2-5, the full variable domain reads KAGVTQTPRYLIKTRGQQVTLSCSPISGHRSVSWYQQTPGQGLQFLFEYFSETQRNKGNFPGRFSGRQFSNSRSEMNVSTLELGDSALYLCASSLSTAIGGTQYFGPGTRLLVL.

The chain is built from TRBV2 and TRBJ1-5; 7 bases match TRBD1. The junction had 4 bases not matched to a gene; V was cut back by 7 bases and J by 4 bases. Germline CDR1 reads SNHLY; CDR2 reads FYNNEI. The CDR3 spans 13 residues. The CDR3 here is CASTGTANQPQHF. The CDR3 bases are TGTGCCAGCACCGGGACAGCAAATCAGCCCCAGCATTTT.

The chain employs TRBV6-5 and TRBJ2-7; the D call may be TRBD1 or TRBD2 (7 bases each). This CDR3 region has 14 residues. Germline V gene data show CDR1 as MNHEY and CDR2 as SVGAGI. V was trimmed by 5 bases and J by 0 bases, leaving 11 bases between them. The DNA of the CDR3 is TGTGCCAGCAGTCCAGGGGGGGCCTCCTACGAGCAGTACTTC. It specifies CASSPGGASYEQYF.

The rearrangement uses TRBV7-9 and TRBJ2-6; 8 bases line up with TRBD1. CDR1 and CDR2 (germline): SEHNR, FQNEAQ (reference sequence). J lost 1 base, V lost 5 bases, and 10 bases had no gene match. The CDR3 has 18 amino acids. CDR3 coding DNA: TGTGCCAGCAGCCCTCGGGACAGGATGGAGTCTGGGGCCAACGTCCTGACTTTC. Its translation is CASSPRDRMESGANVLTF.

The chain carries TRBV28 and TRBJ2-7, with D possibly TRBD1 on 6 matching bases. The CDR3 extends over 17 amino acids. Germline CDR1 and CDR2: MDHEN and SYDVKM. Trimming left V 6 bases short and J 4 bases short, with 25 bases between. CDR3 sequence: CASRSGFPETGEYEQYF. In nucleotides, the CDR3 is TGTGCCAGCAGATCAGGATTCCCCGAGACAGGAGAATACGAGCAGTACTTC.

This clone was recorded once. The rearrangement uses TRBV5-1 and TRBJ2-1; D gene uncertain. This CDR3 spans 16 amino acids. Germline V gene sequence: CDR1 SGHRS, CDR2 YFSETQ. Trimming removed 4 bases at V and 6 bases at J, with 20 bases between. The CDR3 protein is CASSPLGVADTNEQFF. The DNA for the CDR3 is TGCGCCAGCAGCCCCCTAGGAGTGGCAGATACCAATGAGCAGTTCTTC. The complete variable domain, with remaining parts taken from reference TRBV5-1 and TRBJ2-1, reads KAGVTQTPRYLIKTRGQQVTLSCSPISGHRSVSWYQQTPGQGLQFLFEYFSETQRNKGNFPGRFSGRQFSNSRSEMNVSTLELGDSALYLCASSPLGVADTNEQFFGPGTRLTVL.

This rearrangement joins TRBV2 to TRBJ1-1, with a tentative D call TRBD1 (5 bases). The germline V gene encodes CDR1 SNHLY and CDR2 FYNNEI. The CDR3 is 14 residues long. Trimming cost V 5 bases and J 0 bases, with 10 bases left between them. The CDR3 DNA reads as TGTGCCAGCAGTCCGGGACTGATGAACACTGAAGCTTTCTTT. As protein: CASSPGLMNTEAFF.

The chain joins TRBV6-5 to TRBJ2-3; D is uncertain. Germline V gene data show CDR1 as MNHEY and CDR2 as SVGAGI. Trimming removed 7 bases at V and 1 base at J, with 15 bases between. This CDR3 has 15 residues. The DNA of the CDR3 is TGTGCCAGCAACCCCATAGCAGGCGGCACAGATACGCAGTATTTT. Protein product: CASNPIAGGTDTQYF.

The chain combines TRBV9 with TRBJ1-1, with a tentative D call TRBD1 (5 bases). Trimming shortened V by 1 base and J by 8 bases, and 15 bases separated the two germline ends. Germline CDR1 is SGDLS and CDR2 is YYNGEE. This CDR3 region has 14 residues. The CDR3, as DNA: TGTGCCAGCAGCGTAAGAGGGGAGGGCGGCGAAGCTTTCTTT. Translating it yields CASSVRGEGGEAFF.

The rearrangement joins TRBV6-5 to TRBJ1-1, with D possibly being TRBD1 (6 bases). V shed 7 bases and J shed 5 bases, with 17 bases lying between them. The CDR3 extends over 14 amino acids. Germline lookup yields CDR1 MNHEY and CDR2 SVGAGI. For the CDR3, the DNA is TGTGCCAGCACTCGAGGGGGAGCGGGGACTGAAGCTTTCTTT. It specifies CASTRGGAGTEAFF.

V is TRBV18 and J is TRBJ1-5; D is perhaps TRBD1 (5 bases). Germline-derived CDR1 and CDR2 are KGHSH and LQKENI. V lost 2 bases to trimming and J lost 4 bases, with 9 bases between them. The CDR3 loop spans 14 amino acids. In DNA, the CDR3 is TGTGCCAGCTCACCATCCGGGGGGAATCAGCCCCAGCATTTT. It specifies CASSPSGGNQPQHF. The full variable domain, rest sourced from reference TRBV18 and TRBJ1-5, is NAGVMQNPRHLVRRRGQEARLRCSPMKGHSHVYWYRQLPEEGLKFMVYLQKENIIDESGMPKERFSAEFPKEGPSILRIQQVVRGDSAAYFCASSPSGGNQPQHFGDGTRLSIL.

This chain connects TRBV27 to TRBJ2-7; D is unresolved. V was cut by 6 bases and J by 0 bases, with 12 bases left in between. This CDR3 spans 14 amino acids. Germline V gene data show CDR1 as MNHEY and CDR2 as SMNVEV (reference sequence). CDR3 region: CASRVDANSYEQYF. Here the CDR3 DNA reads TGTGCCAGCAGGGTGGACGCAAACTCCTACGAGCAGTACTTC.

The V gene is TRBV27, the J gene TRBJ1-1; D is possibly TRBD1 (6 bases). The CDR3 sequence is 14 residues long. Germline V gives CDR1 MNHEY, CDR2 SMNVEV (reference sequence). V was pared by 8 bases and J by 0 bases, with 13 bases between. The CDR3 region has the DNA TGTGCCAGCTCCACAGGGTTTATGAACACTGAAGCTTTCTTT. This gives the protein CASSTGFMNTEAFF.

The CDR3 nucleotides read TGTGCCAGTAGTTGGGGCCGCCGGGACCCAGGAAGTTCCTACGAGCAGTACTTC. Amino acids: CASSWGRRDPGSSYEQYF. This chain links TRBV19 with TRBJ2-7; perhaps D is TRBD1 or TRBD2 (5 bases each). The V gene lost 5 bases and the J gene lost 1 base, with 24 bases spanning the gap. From germline, CDR1 is LNHDA and CDR2 SQIVND (reference sequence). This CDR3 spans 18 amino acids.

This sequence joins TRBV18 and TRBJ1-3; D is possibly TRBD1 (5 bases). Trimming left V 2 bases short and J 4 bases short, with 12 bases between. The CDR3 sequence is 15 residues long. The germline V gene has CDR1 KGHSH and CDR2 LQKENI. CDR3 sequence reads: CASSPGGRVGNTIYF. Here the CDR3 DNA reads TGTGCCAGCTCACCAGGAGGCAGGGTCGGAAACACCATATATTTT.

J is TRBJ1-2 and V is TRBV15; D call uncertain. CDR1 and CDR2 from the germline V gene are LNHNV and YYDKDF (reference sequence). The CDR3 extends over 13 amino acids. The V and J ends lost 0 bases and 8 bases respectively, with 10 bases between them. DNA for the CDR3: TGTGCCACCAGCAGAGATCATCGCCAAGGCTACACCTTC. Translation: CATSRDHRQGYTF.

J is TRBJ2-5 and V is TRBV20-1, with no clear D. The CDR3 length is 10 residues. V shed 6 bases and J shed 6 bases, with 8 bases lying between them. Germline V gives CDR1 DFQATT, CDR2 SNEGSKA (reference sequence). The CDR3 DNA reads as TGCAGTGCCCCGAGGAAGACCCAGTACTTC. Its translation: CSAPRKTQYF.